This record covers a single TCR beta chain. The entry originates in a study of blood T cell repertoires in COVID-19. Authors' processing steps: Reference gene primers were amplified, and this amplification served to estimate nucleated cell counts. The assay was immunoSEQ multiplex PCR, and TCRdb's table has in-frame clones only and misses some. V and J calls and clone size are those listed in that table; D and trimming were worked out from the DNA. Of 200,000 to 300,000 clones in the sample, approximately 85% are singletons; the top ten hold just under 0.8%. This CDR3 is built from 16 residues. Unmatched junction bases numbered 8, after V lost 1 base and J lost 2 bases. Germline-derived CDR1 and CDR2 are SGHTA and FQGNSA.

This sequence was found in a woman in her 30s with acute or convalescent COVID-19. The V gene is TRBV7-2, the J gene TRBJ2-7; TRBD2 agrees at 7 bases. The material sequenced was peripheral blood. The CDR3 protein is CASSLVGGRITYEQYF. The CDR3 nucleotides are TGTGCCAGCAGCTTAGTTGGCGGGAGAATTACCTACGAGCAGTACTTC.